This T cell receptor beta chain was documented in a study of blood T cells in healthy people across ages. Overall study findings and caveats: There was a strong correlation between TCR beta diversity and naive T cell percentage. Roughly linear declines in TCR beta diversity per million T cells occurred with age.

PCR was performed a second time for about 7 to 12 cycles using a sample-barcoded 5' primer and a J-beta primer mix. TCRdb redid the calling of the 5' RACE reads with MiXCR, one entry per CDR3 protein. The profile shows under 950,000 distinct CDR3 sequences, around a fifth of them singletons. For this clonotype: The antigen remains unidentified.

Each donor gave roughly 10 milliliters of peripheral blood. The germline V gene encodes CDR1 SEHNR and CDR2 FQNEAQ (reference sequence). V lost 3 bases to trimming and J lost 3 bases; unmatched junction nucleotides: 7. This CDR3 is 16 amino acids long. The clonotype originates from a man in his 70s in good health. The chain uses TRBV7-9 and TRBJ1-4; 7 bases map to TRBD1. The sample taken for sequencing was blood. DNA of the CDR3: TGTGCCAGCAGCTTGTGGCGGGGACAGCCTAATGAAAAACTGTTTTTT. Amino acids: CASSLWRGQPNEKLFF.